One TCR beta chain is described in this entry. Assembly of TCR beta libraries relied on iRepertoire HTBI primers together with Arm-PCR of CDR3 regions. TCRdb re-analysed the multiplex PCR reads in MiXCR, keeping a single row per CDR3 protein. The sample comprises roughly 500,000 distinct CDR3 sequences, roughly 23% of which are singletons, and around 14% rests with the top ten. With 0 bases removed from V and 8 bases from J, the gap between germline ends came to 13 bases. Germline V gene lookup returns CDR1 MNHNS and CDR2 SASEGT. This CDR3 comprises 14 residues. As for time point: persistent/refractory GD, antithyroid drugs over 5 years with positive TRAb. Scientists built the TCR library using RNA that was extracted from PBMCs. The data were obtained in a study of regulatory T cells in long-lasting Graves disease.

Sequenced here: peripheral blood mononuclear cells (PBMCs), sampled when the disease was refractory, from a patient treated with antithyroid drugs. The TCR was taken from a female donor with Graves disease. This chain connects TRBV6-1 to TRBJ1-2; possible D gene TRBD1, 5 bases. This chain's CDR3 is CASSEARSGLGYTF. In DNA form, the CDR3 reads TGTGCCAGCAGTGAAGCGCGATCAGGGTTAGGCTACACCTTC.